The 17 T cell receptor beta chains in this list originate from one sample, sequenced in a study of T cell changes during pregnancy in multiple sclerosis. Measured with immunoSEQ multiplex PCR; TCRdb has only the in-frame clones, and not every one. Seen here are under 75,000 clones, more than 85% observed once, and the top ten hold less than 3.5%. Sequencing used peripheral blood, obtained in the third trimester of pregnancy. The receptors derive from a female donor in good health, enrolled as a control in a pregnancy study.

The chain uses TRBV5-4 and TRBJ1-2; D call uncertain. The CDR3 has 15 residues. The ends were cut back, 0 bases at V and 5 bases at J, with 14 bases in the middle. From germline, CDR1 is SGHNT and CDR2 YYREEE (reference sequence). The CDR3 coding sequence is TGTGCCAGCAGCTTGGAGGAGGAGCCCTATTATGGCTACACCTTC. Protein: CASSLEEEPYYGYTF.

The V and J genes are TRBV10-3 and TRBJ2-5; D possibly corresponds to TRBD1 (5 bases). The V end was cut by 6 bases, the J end by 2 bases, with 10 bases between. The CDR3 covers 13 residues. Germline V gene sequence: CDR1 ENHRY, CDR2 SYGVKD. In DNA, the CDR3 is TGTGCCATCAGGACACAGGAGCAAGAGACCCAGTACTTC. Translating it yields CAIRTQEQETQYF.

The chain carries TRBV7-6 and TRBJ2-3; 9 bases match TRBD1. CDR3 length: 16 residues. J lost 1 base, V lost 3 bases, and 5 bases had no gene match. Germline values: CDR1 SGHVS, CDR2 FNYEAQ. The DNA of the CDR3 is TGTGCCAGCAGCTTCCCTGACAGGGGGGGCACAGATACGCAGTATTTT. This encodes CASSFPDRGGTDTQYF.

This rearrangement joins TRBV10-2 to TRBJ1-2; maybe TRBD1 (5 bases). The CDR3 contains 14 residues. Germline V gives CDR1 WSHSY, CDR2 SAAADI. V lost 4 bases, J lost 2 bases, and 11 bases lay in between. CDR3 region: CASSGAGRNYGYTF. CDR3 bases: TGCGCCAGCAGTGGGGCAGGGAGGAACTATGGCTACACCTTC.

V usage is TRBV21-1 and J usage is TRBJ1-5. TRBV21-1 is marked as a pseudogene. This CDR3 contains 15 residues. CDR3 DNA sequence: TGTGCCAGCAACCGGGGGAAACCGGGCAATCAGCCCCAGCATTTT. Protein product: CASNRGKPGNQPQHF.

This chain joins TRBV11-2 and TRBJ1-4, with a weak D call TRBD1 (5 bases). This CDR3 has 17 amino acids. Germline CDR1 is SGHAT and CDR2 is FQNNGV. V shed 2 bases and J shed 5 bases, with 18 bases lying between them. In DNA, the CDR3 is TGTGCCAGCAGCTTATGGGGAGGGGCCCACGGAAATGAAAAACTGTTTTTT. This sequence encodes CASSLWGGAHGNEKLFF.

This rearrangement joins TRBV30 to TRBJ1-5; TRBD1 matches at 7 bases. The V gene end was trimmed by 0 bases and the J gene end by 5 bases; junction bases not matched to a gene: 1. Germline CDR1 and CDR2: GTSNPN and SVGIG (reference sequence). The CDR3 consists of 13 residues. As DNA, the CDR3 is TGTGCCTGGAGTGTCCAGGGGGATCAGCCCCAGCATTTT. It codes for CAWSVQGDQPQHF.

This chain connects TRBV18 to TRBJ1-5; D ambiguous. The CDR3 runs to 15 residues. Germline V lookup: CDR1 KGHSH, CDR2 LQKENI. With 3 bases removed from V and 4 bases from J, the gap between germline ends came to 13 bases. The CDR3 sequence is CASSPGGQLNQPQHF. In DNA form, the CDR3 reads TGTGCCAGCTCACCCGGTGGGCAGTTAAATCAGCCCCAGCATTTT. Drawing the rest from reference TRBV18 and TRBJ1-5, the complete variable domain is NAGVMQNPRHLVRRRGQEARLRCSPMKGHSHVYWYRQLPEEGLKFMVYLQKENIIDESGMPKERFSAEFPKEGPSILRIQQVVRGDSAAYFCASSPGGQLNQPQHFGDGTRLSIL.

The chain has TRBV6-1 and TRBJ1-5, with D maybe TRBD1 (5 bases). The CDR3 runs to 15 residues. The germline CDR1 and CDR2 sequences are MNHNS and SASEGT. V lost 7 bases to trimming and J lost 6 bases, with 19 bases between them. DNA of the CDR3: TGTGCCAGCACTACCGAACGTGGGGGGTCTCAGCCCCAGCATTTT. It codes for CASTTERGGSQPQHF.

The V and J genes are TRBV7-2 and TRBJ2-1, with 11 positions matching TRBD2. This CDR3 spans 14 amino acids. Trimming took 3 bases from V and 8 from J; bases not matched to a gene: 3. Germline loops: CDR1 SGHTA, CDR2 FQGNSA. This chain's CDR3 is CASSLTSGMDEQFF. Here the CDR3 DNA reads TGTGCCAGCAGCTTGACTAGCGGGATGGATGAGCAGTTCTTC.

V and J are TRBV6-6 and TRBJ1-2, with D maybe TRBD1 (6 bases). V lost 5 bases, J lost 8 bases, and 21 bases lay in between. The germline V gene encodes CDR1 MNHNY and CDR2 SVGAGI (reference sequence). The CDR3 is made up of 15 amino acids. The DNA for the CDR3 is TGTGCCAGCAGTACCACCACAGGGATGGGGGAGGGCTACACCTTC. This gives the protein CASSTTTGMGEGYTF.

This chain joins TRBV7-3 and TRBJ2-3, with TRBD2 matching over 7 bases. The CDR3 is 15 amino acids. The germline V gene has CDR1 SGHTA and CDR2 FQGTGA. V shed 2 bases and J 2 bases; nucleotides not matched to a gene: 4. The CDR3 spells CASSLQAGFTDTQYF. CDR3 DNA sequence: TGTGCCAGCAGCTTACAAGCGGGGTTCACAGATACGCAGTATTTT. Full variable domain (remainder filled in from reference TRBV7-3 and TRBJ2-3): GAGVSQTPSNKVTEKGKYVELRCDPISGHTALYWYRQSLGQGPEFLIYFQGTGAADDSGLPNDRFFAVRPEGSVSTLKIQRTERGDSAVYLCASSLQAGFTDTQYFGPGTRLTVL.

V usage is TRBV7-3 and J usage is TRBJ2-1, with 14 bases aligning to TRBD2. V dropped 5 bases and J dropped 0; count of bases not matched to a gene: 6. The germline V gene has CDR1 SGHTA and CDR2 FQGTGA. This CDR3 spans 18 amino acids. The CDR3 nucleotides are TGTGCCAGCAGCCCCGGACTAGCGGGGGGCTCCTCCTACAATGAGCAGTTCTTC. Protein sequence: CASSPGLAGGSSYNEQFF.

To note about this clone: Other nucleotide sequences from this sample produce the same CDR3. J is TRBJ2-1 and V is TRBV7-2, with TRBD2 as a possible D gene (6 bases). CDR1 and CDR2 (germline): SGHTA, FQGNSA. The CDR3 length is 15 residues. Trimming took off 1 base at V and 4 bases at J, with 11 bases between the two ends. CDR3 sequence (DNA): TGTGCCAGCAGCTTAGTGGCGGGGACGTACAATGAGCAGTTCTTC. As protein: CASSLVAGTYNEQFF.

The gene calls are TRBV18 and TRBJ1-1; no firm D call. Trimming removed 7 bases at V and 6 bases at J, with 12 bases between. The length of the CDR3 is 12 residues. Germline loops: CDR1 KGHSH, CDR2 LQKENI. The DNA of the CDR3 is TGTGCCAGCTTCTTCCGGAGTGCTGAAGCTTTCTTT. The encoded protein is CASFFRSAEAFF.

The V call is TRBV19, the J call TRBJ2-1; possibly TRBD1 for D (6 bases). Germline CDR1 LNHDA, CDR2 SQIVND (reference sequence). There are 13 residues in the CDR3. With 10 bases removed from V and 10 bases from J, the gap between germline ends came to 20 bases. This CDR3 is CATIPPGAREQFF. CDR3 bases: TGTGCCACCATCCCGCCAGGGGCGCGGGAGCAGTTCTTC.

A note on this clone: The junction shows a germline mismatch at one end, possibly a read error. J is TRBJ2-5 and V is TRBV7-7; D perhaps matches TRBD1 (5 bases). Germline CDR1 and CDR2: SSHAT and FNYEAQ (reference sequence). This CDR3 region has 14 residues. For the CDR3, the DNA is TGTGCTAGCAGCCCGGGTAGGGGACAAGAGACCCAGTACTTC. The encoded protein is CASSPGRGQETQYF.